Listed here are 3 T cell receptor beta chains from one sample, sequenced in a study of shared T cell receptors in the human thymus. Produced via immunoSEQ multiplex PCR; TCRdb's table is partial and in-frame only. The repertoire holds approximately 660,000 clones, with roughly 90% as singletons. These sequences were also reported in another study, on human thymus T cells.

Sample: thymocytes. The receptors were sampled from a boy younger than two with a congenital heart defect.

This rearrangement joins TRBV30 to TRBJ2-1; D is perhaps TRBD2 (6 bases). The V end lost 4 bases, the J end lost 5 bases, and 27 bases lay between the germline ends. This CDR3 contains 18 residues. Germline V gives CDR1 GTSNPN, CDR2 SVGIG (reference sequence). The CDR3 DNA is TGTGCCTGGATACGAGAGGGACTCCCAGCTACAATGGACAATGAGCAGTTCTTC. Its protein product is CAWIREGLPATMDNEQFF.

The chain has TRBV23-1 and TRBJ2-7; 10 positions agree with TRBD2. TRBV23-1 is classed as an ORF, of uncertain function. The CDR3 runs to 14 residues. Trimming at V came to 10 bases and at J to 4 bases, leaving 10 bases not matched to a gene. The CDR3 is CAIRDWTSGYEQYF. The CDR3 DNA follows: TGCGCCATCAGGGATTGGACTAGCGGTTACGAGCAGTACTTC.

This chain links TRBV14 with TRBJ2-2; 9 bases align to TRBD2. There are 15 residues in the CDR3. Germline V lookup: CDR1 SGHDN, CDR2 FVKESK. The junction had 7 bases not matched to a gene; V was cut back by 4 bases and J by 7 bases. The CDR3 nucleotides read TGTGCCAGCAGCCTCAGCGGGAGGCGGAACGGGGAGCTGTTTTTT. Translated: CASSLSGRRNGELFF.